A selection of T cell receptor beta chains follows, all from one sample in a study of T cell changes during pregnancy in multiple sclerosis. Data came from immunoSEQ multiplex PCR; TCRdb stores just in-frame clones and leaves some out. Of around 80,000 clones detected, around 92% appear once; the ten largest clones hold roughly 1.4%. Sequenced here: peripheral blood, sampled before pregnancy. The receptor source for this set is a female donor with multiple sclerosis, enrolled in a pregnancy study. Each CDR3 is given with its conserved first and last residue. Clone size appears in some rows only: once, few, many, or a class for an expanded clone.

J | V | size | CDR3
TRBJ2-2 | TRBV5-1 | NA | CASSRPTGQNTGELFF
TRBJ2-7 | TRBV2 | NA | CASRGDEQYF
TRBJ1-4 | TRBV27 | NA | CASSSTGEKGEKLFF
TRBJ1-1 | TRBV6-5 | NA | CASSYAMGVNTEAFF
TRBJ1-3 | TRBV5-4 | NA | CASSQDRTGNTIYF
TRBJ2-7 | TRBV7-9 | once | CASSPTPTDEQYF
TRBJ2-1 | TRBV7-3 | NA | CASSPRTGPHEQFF
TRBJ2-5 | TRBV19 | NA | CASSINRGGETQYF
TRBJ1-1 | TRBV19 | NA | CASIGDLNTEAFF
TRBJ1-3 | TRBV19 | NA | CASSNFFDRTYYGNTIYF